The source of this T cell receptor beta chain is a study of control samples from healthy donors and cancer patients (dated by TCRdb to about 2020). Per the germline V gene, SGDLS is the CDR1 and YYNGEE is the CDR2. Germline trimming amounts to 2 bases on V and 6 bases on J, with 6 as the count of junction bases outside the gene matches. The CDR3 runs 14 residues from the cysteine to the phenylalanine. Only the CDR3 portion is preserved as DNA: 42 bases, with reading frame beginning at the first base. Libraries were constructed by the immunoSEQ multiplex PCR assay. Here the immuneACCESS table is served through TCRdb, limited to in-frame sequences with V and J called. Missing clones are a known gap in these copies; in checked studies unresolved V genes cover under half, and the rest lacks a known reason. This sample comprises some 120,000 clones, 93% of them detected only once. Clones ranked in the top ten supply about 2.8% of the sample.

Comment on this clone: This receptor's antigen is unknown. Base qualities are not provided; no much larger clone lies one nucleotide away.

Sequenced material: blood. The clonotype was recovered from a man younger than 45 in good health. Rearrangement joined TRBV9 to TRBJ1-2, with 8 bases matching TRBD1. The DNA is TGTGCCAGCAGCGTCCCCGGGACAGGTGATGGCTACACCTTC. Translation gives CASSVPGTGDGYTF. Reference TRBV9 and TRBJ1-2 genes cover what lies past the CDR3, so the full variable domain is DSGVTQTPKHLITATGQRVTLRCSPRSGDLSVYWYQQSLDQGLQFLIQYYNGEERAKGNILERFSAQQFPDLHSELNLSSLELGDSALYFCASSVPGTGDGYTFGSGTRLTVV.